Below are 27 T cell receptor beta chains sequenced from a single sample in a study of blood T cells in healthy people across ages. Together with a sample-barcoded 5' primer, a J-beta primer mix was included in a second PCR lasting about 6 to 12 cycles. TCRdb recomputed calls from the 5' RACE reads with MiXCR, one row per CDR3 protein. Among more than 900,000 distinct CDR3 sequences listed, under 35% were seen once. This sample also appeared in a second study, on T cells of mothers and their children.

Sequencing input: blood. The receptor set was obtained from a woman between 40 and 50 years old in good health.

The rearrangement joins TRBV6-2 or TRBV6-3 to TRBJ1-3, with a tentative D call TRBD1 (6 bases). CDR1 and CDR2 (germline): MNHEY, SVGEGT. Between the trimmed V and J ends, which lost 6 bases and 3 bases, there was a span of 12 bases. The CDR3 is 14 amino acids. Here the CDR3 DNA reads TGTGCCAGCAGAGGCGGGACACTTGGAAACACCATATATTTT. Its protein product is CASRGGTLGNTIYF.

The chain employs TRBV7-2 and TRBJ1-2, with 7 bases that match TRBD1. The CDR3 is 15 amino acids. Trimming cost V 6 bases and J 7 bases; bases outside gene matches: 14. CDR1 and CDR2 from the germline V gene are SGHTA and FQGNSA. Here the CDR3 DNA reads TGTGCCAGCAGACCTAACAGGGGCGACGGGCCTGGCTACACCTTC. Translating it yields CASRPNRGDGPGYTF.

This clonotype was counted at least ten times. CDR3 loop: CASSRSGTGAYEQYF. In nucleotides, the CDR3 is TGCGCCAGCAGCCGGTCCGGGACAGGGGCCTACGAGCAGTACTTC. The chain combines TRBV4-1 with TRBJ2-7; 10 bases are shared with TRBD1. Germline values: CDR1 MGHRA, CDR2 YSYEKL. V shed 4 bases, J shed 2 bases, and the junction held 5 bases outside the gene matches. The CDR3 sequence is 15 residues long.

At least ten counts were recorded for this clonotype. The chain combines TRBV19 with TRBJ2-7, with unresolved D. The CDR3 length is 14 residues. The ends were cut back, 1 base at V and 1 base at J, with 8 bases in the middle. Germline values: CDR1 LNHDA, CDR2 SQIVND (reference sequence). Here the CDR3 reads CASSIGGGSYEQYF. The CDR3, as DNA: TGTGCCAGTAGTATAGGTGGCGGATCCTACGAGCAGTACTTC. Variable domain in full (rest from reference TRBV19 and TRBJ2-7): DGGITQSPKYLFRKEGQNVTLSCEQNLNHDAMYWYRQDPGQGLRLIYYSQIVNDFQKGDIAEGYSVSREKKESFPLTVTSAQKNPTAFYLCASSIGGGSYEQYFGPGTRLTVT.

The table lists this clonotype with a count of one. The CDR3 DNA reads TGTGCCAGTAGTATAACGACTAGCGGGGGAGCCTACGAGCAGTACTTC. It is translated as CASSITTSGGAYEQYF. The J gene is TRBJ2-7, the V gene TRBV19; 12 bases align to TRBD2. V gave up 2 bases and J gave up 2 bases; unmatched junction bases: 4. CDR3 length: 16 amino acids. The germline gives CDR1 LNHDA, CDR2 SQIVND (reference sequence).

This clonotype was counted between two and nine times. This chain joins TRBV7-9 and TRBJ2-2; D is ambiguous. V lost 3 bases, J lost 8 bases, and 4 bases lay in between. CDR3 length: 11 residues. Germline values: CDR1 SEHNR, CDR2 FQNEAQ (reference sequence). The CDR3 region is CASSFFGELFF. The DNA of the CDR3 is TGTGCCAGCAGCTTTTTTGGGGAGCTGTTTTTT.

The rearrangement joins TRBV20-1 to TRBJ2-5; D assignment may be TRBD1 or TRBD2 (5 bases each). V gave up 0 bases and J gave up 1 base, with 12 bases separating them. In germline, CDR1 is DFQATT, CDR2 SNEGSKA (reference sequence). This CDR3 comprises 15 residues. The CDR3 reads CSARDGTAVQETQYF. CDR3 bases: TGCAGTGCTAGAGACGGGACCGCTGTCCAAGAGACCCAGTACTTC.

V gene TRBV9 combines with J gene TRBJ2-3; TRBD2 matches 8 bases. Germline V gene lookup returns CDR1 SGDLS and CDR2 YYNGEE. Trimming cost V 3 bases and J 5 bases; bases outside gene matches: 8. CDR3 length: 15 residues. The CDR3 bases are TGTGCCAGCAGCGAACTCCGGGGGGGTGAAGATACGCAGTATTTT. Encoded protein: CASSELRGGEDTQYF.

This clonotype was seen many times. CDR3: CASSERGLAGTYEQYF. As DNA, the CDR3 is TGTGCCAGCAGTGAAAGAGGGTTGGCGGGGACCTACGAGCAGTACTTC. The genes are TRBV6-1 and TRBJ2-7; possible D gene TRBD2, 6 bases. Trimming left V 2 bases short and J 2 bases short, with 16 bases between. The CDR3 runs to 16 residues. Germline V lookup: CDR1 MNHNS, CDR2 SASEGT.

The chain uses TRBV3-1 and TRBJ1-1; D perhaps matches TRBD1 (6 bases). CDR3 length: 14 amino acids. The ends were cut back, 3 bases at V and 1 base at J, with 9 bases in the middle. CDR1 and CDR2 (germline): LGHDT, YNNKEL (reference sequence). Here the CDR3 reads CASSQLTGNTEAFF. The CDR3 DNA sequence: TGTGCCAGCAGCCAGCTGACAGGGAACACTGAAGCTTTCTTT.

This clonotype turned up a few times. The rearrangement joins TRBV29-1 to TRBJ1-1; the D gene is possibly TRBD1 (6 bases). The germline gives CDR1 SQVTM, CDR2 ANQGSEA. The CDR3 extends over 11 amino acids. Trimming shortened V by 3 bases and J by 10 bases, and 12 bases separated the two germline ends. The CDR3 nucleotides read TGCAGCGTTGATGGGCAGGGGATAGCTTTCTTT. Its protein product is CSVDGQGIAFF.

The genes are TRBV28 and TRBJ2-1, with a weak D call TRBD1 (6 bases). The germline V gene has CDR1 MDHEN and CDR2 SYDVKM. V lost 5 bases to trimming and J lost 2 bases, with 19 bases between them. The CDR3 has 17 amino acids. In DNA, the CDR3 is TGTGCCAGCAGTCCGTACCCACAGGGTTTCACCTACAATGAGCAGTTCTTC. Its translation: CASSPYPQGFTYNEQFF.

The chain is built from TRBV7-6 and TRBJ2-1, with a tentative D call TRBD1 (6 bases). V dropped 1 base and J dropped 9 bases, with 7 bases sitting between them. The CDR3 consists of 12 residues. CDR1 SGHVS and CDR2 FNYEAQ come from the germline V gene. The CDR3 region has the DNA TGTGCCAGCAGCTTAGAGGGGGTTGAGCAGTTCTTC. It yields the protein CASSLEGVEQFF.

This clonotype was seen only a few times. This chain uses TRBV20-1 with TRBJ1-2; D uncertain. Germline CDR1 reads DFQATT; CDR2 reads SNEGSKA (reference sequence). V lost 3 bases, J lost 7 bases, and 12 bases lay in between. The CDR3 length is 12 residues. CDR3 sequence: CSASLGNPGYTF. The CDR3 DNA reads TGCAGTGCTAGTCTAGGGAACCCTGGCTACACCTTC.

As for this clonotype: One end of the junction fails to match germline, which may point to a read error. J is TRBJ2-2 and V is TRBV27; D call uncertain. The CDR3 consists of 13 residues. Looked up from germline, CDR1 is MNHEY and CDR2 is SMNVEV (reference sequence). The CDR3 DNA is TGCGCCAGTAGAAGTAGCCCCACCGGGGAGCTGTTTTTT. Its translation: CASRSSPTGELFF.

This clonotype was counted only a few times. The chain recombines TRBV3-1 with TRBJ2-7; D is tentatively TRBD1 or TRBD2 (5 bases each). Germline V CDR1 and CDR2: LGHDT, YNNKEL (reference sequence). CDR3 length: 15 amino acids. The V end was cut by 4 bases, the J end by 2 bases, with 15 bases between. The DNA for the CDR3 is TGTGCCAGCAGCCGAGGCCCGGGGACCACCTACGAGCAGTACTTC. It translates to CASSRGPGTTYEQYF.

This clonotype has at least ten counts. The chain's CDR3 is CSATLAGQETQYF. As DNA, the CDR3 is TGCAGTGCTACACTAGCGGGGCAAGAGACCCAGTACTTC. The genes are TRBV20-1 and TRBJ2-5; 10 bases line up with TRBD2. The germline CDR1 and CDR2 sequences are DFQATT and SNEGSKA (reference sequence). The CDR3 is 13 amino acids. V was pared by 4 bases and J by 2 bases, with 1 base of the junction left unmatched.

The table lists this clonotype with a few counts. The V and J genes are TRBV4-3 and TRBJ2-3; 12 nucleotides align to TRBD2. V lost 4 bases to trimming and J lost 4 bases; unmatched junction nucleotides: 9. The length of the CDR3 is 17 residues. CDR1 and CDR2 (germline): LGHNA, YSLEER. CDR3 in amino acids: CASSRMGASGGADTQYF. The DNA of the CDR3 is TGCGCCAGCAGCCGTATGGGGGCTAGCGGGGGGGCAGATACGCAGTATTTT.

The sample holds a few counts of this clonotype. This rearrangement joins TRBV28 to TRBJ1-1; no definite D call. Trimming shortened V by 0 bases and J by 8 bases, and 10 bases separated the two germline ends. Germline loops: CDR1 MDHEN, CDR2 SYDVKM. CDR3 length: 13 amino acids. The CDR3 DNA reads as TGTGCCAGCAGTTTATGGGCGACACAGGAAGCTTTCTTT. Translating it yields CASSLWATQEAFF.

V gene TRBV2 combines with J gene TRBJ2-3, with 8 positions matching TRBD2. Germline V lookup: CDR1 SNHLY, CDR2 FYNNEI. Trimming cost V 6 bases and J 7 bases; bases outside gene matches: 9. CDR3 length: 14 amino acids. CDR3 in DNA: TGTGCCAGCAGGAACGGGGGGGCGGTATATACGCAGTATTTT. Translated: CASRNGGAVYTQYF.

This clonotype was recorded once. Given a much more abundant clone one base away, this may be a read error. The chain links TRBV12-3 or TRBV12-4 to TRBJ1-2, with unresolved D. The CDR3 is 13 amino acids. V dropped 7 bases and J dropped 3 bases, with 12 bases sitting between them. The CDR3 here is CASTLGRDYGYTF. CDR3 coding DNA: TGTGCCAGCACCCTAGGCCGCGACTATGGCTACACCTTC.

As regards this clonotype: Given a much more abundant clone one base away, this may be a read error. This chain joins TRBV20-1 and TRBJ2-7; TRBD1 agrees at 8 bases. This CDR3 spans 16 amino acids. CDR1 and CDR2 (germline): DFQATT, SNEGSKA (reference sequence). As DNA, the CDR3 is TGCAGTGCTAGCGCGCTAATCGGGACAGGTCCCTACGGGCAGTACTTC. This codes for CSASALIGTGPYGQYF.

There are a few counts of this clonotype. Given a much more abundant clone one base away, this may be a read error. The genes are TRBV29-1 and TRBJ2-7; no clear D gene. The ends were cut back, 4 bases at V and 0 bases at J, with 10 bases in the middle. There are 13 residues in the CDR3. CDR1 SQVTM and CDR2 ANQGSEA come from the germline V gene. CDR3 DNA: TGCAGCGTTGGAGTCCCAGGCTCCTACGAGCAGTACTTC. Protein: CSVGVPGSYEQYF.

This sequence joins TRBV20-1 and TRBJ1-1; a possible D gene is TRBD1 (6 bases). The CDR3 runs 14 residues. Germline V CDR1 and CDR2: DFQATT, SNEGSKA (reference sequence). The germline V and J ends were trimmed by 0 bases and 6 bases, with 14 bases remaining between them. CDR3 in DNA: TGCAGTGCTAGAGAGGGGGGCGCGGGGCCTGAAGCTTTCTTT. Its translation: CSAREGGAGPEAFF.

This clonotype was found a few times. The V call is TRBV5-1, the J call TRBJ2-7, with 9 nucleotides matching TRBD2. Trimming cost V 4 bases and J 0 bases; bases outside gene matches: 8. Germline CDR1 is SGHRS and CDR2 is YFSETQ. This CDR3 spans 16 amino acids. The CDR3 sequence: CASSQRLADSSYEQYF. Written as DNA, the CDR3 is TGCGCCAGCAGCCAACGACTAGCGGATAGCTCCTACGAGCAGTACTTC.

The genes are TRBV18 and TRBJ2-7; D possibly corresponds to TRBD2 (5 bases). The J call may be incorrect, as the DNA end agrees better with TRBJ2-5. The CDR3 covers 13 residues. Per germline, CDR1 KGHSH and CDR2 LQKENI. CDR3 nucleotide sequence: TGTGCCAGCTCAACCACGGCAGAGGGGACCCAGTACTTC. It specifies CASSTTAEGTQYF.

Points on this clonotype: The CDR3 ends on some other residue instead of the conserved phenylalanine or tryptophan, so this is likely a read error. The V call is TRBV28, the J call TRBJ2-5; weak D call: TRBD2 (7 bases). The V gene lost 4 bases and the J gene lost 0 bases, with 15 bases spanning the gap. Germline loops: CDR1 MDHEN, CDR2 SYDVKM. The CDR3 is made up of 16 amino acids. The CDR3 sequence is CASSSYRGANQETQYV. Written as DNA, the CDR3 is TGTGCCAGCAGTTCGTACCGGGGGGCAAACCAAGAGACCCAGTACGTC.